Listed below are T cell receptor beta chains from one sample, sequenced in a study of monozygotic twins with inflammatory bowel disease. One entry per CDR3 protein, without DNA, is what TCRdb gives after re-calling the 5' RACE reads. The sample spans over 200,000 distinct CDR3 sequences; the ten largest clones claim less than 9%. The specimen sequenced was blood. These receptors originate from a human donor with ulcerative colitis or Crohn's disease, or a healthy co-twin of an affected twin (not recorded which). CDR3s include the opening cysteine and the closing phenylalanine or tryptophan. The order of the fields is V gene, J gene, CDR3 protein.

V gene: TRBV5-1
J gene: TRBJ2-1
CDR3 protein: CASSLEWRVPYNEQFF

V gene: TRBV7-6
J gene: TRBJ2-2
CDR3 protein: CASSLQGIGNTGELFF

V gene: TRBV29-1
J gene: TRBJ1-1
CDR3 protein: CSAQNGPGTEAFF

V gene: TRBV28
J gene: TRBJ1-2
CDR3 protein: CASSLYLQGSEGYTF

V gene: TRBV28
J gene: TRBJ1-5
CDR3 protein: CASRGEGGGNQPQHF

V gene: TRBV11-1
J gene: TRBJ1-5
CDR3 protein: CASSLAGSDQPQHF

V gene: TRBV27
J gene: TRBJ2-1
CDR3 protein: CASSPQGSYNEQFF

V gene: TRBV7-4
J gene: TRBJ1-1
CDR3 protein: CASSSPGDRAFF

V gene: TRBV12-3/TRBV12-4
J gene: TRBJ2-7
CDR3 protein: CASSLRTLTYEQYF

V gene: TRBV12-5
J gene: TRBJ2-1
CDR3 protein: CASGLVVAGSYNEQFF

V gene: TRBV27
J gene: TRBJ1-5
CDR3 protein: CASKPWRNSNQPQHF

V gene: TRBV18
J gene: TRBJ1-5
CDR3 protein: CASSPQDGFNQPQHF

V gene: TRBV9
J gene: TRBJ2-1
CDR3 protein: CASSEDFYIYNEQFF

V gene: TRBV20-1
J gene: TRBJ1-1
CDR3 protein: CSAAGTGSRVTEAFF

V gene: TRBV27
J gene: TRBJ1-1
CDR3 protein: CASSYLRGKRTEAFF

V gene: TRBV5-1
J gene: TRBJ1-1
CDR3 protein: CASSPGGTGRGTEAFF

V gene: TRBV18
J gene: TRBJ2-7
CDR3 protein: CASSPPLDSSYEQYF

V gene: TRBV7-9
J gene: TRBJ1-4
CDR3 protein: CASSPGTGDEKLFF

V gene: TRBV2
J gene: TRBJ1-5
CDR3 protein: CASSVHRGREQPQHF

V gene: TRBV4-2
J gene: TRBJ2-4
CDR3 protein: CASSQEQGIKNIQYF

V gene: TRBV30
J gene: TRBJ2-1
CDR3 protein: CAWSHRGAEQFF

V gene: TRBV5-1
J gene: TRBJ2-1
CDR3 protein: CASSLAPDLYNEQFF